The next 28 T cell receptor beta chains were all read from a single sample in a study of shared clonotypes between healthy human individuals. Some clones are missing from TCRdb's copy, which holds only in-frame ones; the method was immunoSEQ multiplex PCR. The data contain fewer than 1.6 million clones, 98% to 99% of them seen just once; the ten biggest clones take up approximately 0.4%. The source material was naive CD4+ T cells sorted from blood. Subset in this sample: CD45RA+ positively selected. The receptors here all came from a man younger than 40 in good health.

The chain recombines TRBV28 with TRBJ2-7, with D perhaps TRBD1 (5 bases). Germline-derived CDR1 and CDR2 are MDHEN and SYDVKM. The V and J ends lost 6 bases and 4 bases respectively, with 19 bases between them. This CDR3 comprises 15 residues. CDR3 sequence reads: CASSLTGILVYEQYF. CDR3 DNA sequence: TGTGCCAGCAGCCTTACAGGCATCCTCGTATACGAGCAGTACTTC.

The chain is built from TRBV18 and TRBJ1-5, with 8 bases fitting TRBD1. The V and J ends lost 3 bases and 3 bases, in that order; junction bases with no gene match: 16. Per the germline V gene, CDR1 is KGHSH and CDR2 is LQKENI. The CDR3 length is 19 residues. The CDR3 region is CASSPFFDRGFPNNQPQHF. The DNA of the CDR3 is TGTGCCAGCTCACCTTTCTTCGACAGGGGTTTTCCCAACAATCAGCCCCAGCATTTT.

V gene TRBV7-2 combines with J gene TRBJ2-7; D not certain. The CDR3 contains 16 residues. V shed 1 base and J shed 0 bases, with 13 bases lying between them. CDR1 SGHTA and CDR2 FQGNSA come from the germline V gene. As DNA, the CDR3 is TGTGCCAGCAGCTTAGTGCGGCAGCGCCACTCCTACGAGCAGTACTTC. It encodes CASSLVRQRHSYEQYF.

The chain has TRBV6-1 and TRBJ2-3; 9 bases fit TRBD2. The CDR3 covers 16 residues. V lost 4 bases to trimming and J lost 2 bases; unmatched junction nucleotides: 7. CDR1 is MNHNS, CDR2 SASEGT, per germline. The DNA for the CDR3 is TGTGCCAGCAGTGCCCTTAGCGGGGGTCTCACAGATACGCAGTATTTT. It specifies CASSALSGGLTDTQYF.

The chain joins TRBV5-1 to TRBJ2-7; TRBD1 or TRBD2 may be the D gene (5 bases each). CDR1 and CDR2 from the germline V gene are SGHRS and YFSETQ. The CDR3 spans 14 residues. Trimming pared 4 bases from V and 3 bases from J, leaving 14 bases between. The CDR3 region is CASSKGTADYEQYF. The CDR3 DNA reads as TGCGCCAGCAGCAAGGGGACGGCGGACTACGAGCAGTACTTC.

CDR3 bases: TGTGCCAGCAGTTTAGGGCTAGCGGGGACCTACGAGCAGTACTTC. Protein sequence: CASSLGLAGTYEQYF. The J gene is TRBJ2-7, the V gene TRBV27; 9 nucleotides match TRBD2. With 2 bases clipped from V and 2 bases from J, the junction kept 4 bases outside the gene matches. Germline V gives CDR1 MNHEY, CDR2 SMNVEV (reference sequence). CDR3 length: 15 residues.

The rearrangement links TRBV19 to TRBJ2-7, with TRBD1 matching over 7 bases. This CDR3 has 15 amino acids. J gave up 5 bases and V 5 bases, and 12 bases lay outside the gene matches. From germline, CDR1 is LNHDA and CDR2 SQIVND (reference sequence). The CDR3 spells CASSANRGSLDEQYF. The CDR3 DNA sequence: TGTGCCAGTAGTGCCAACAGGGGCAGTCTCGACGAGCAGTACTTC.

The gene calls are TRBV6-4 and TRBJ2-2; TRBD2 aligns across 9 bases. Germline V gene sequence: CDR1 MRHNA, CDR2 SNTAGT. V lost 4 bases to trimming and J lost 2 bases; unmatched junction nucleotides: 8. The CDR3 contains 17 residues. The CDR3, as DNA: TGTGCCAGCAGTGTGTCAGCGGGAGGAGCAAACACCGGGGAGCTGTTTTTT. Translation: CASSVSAGGANTGELFF.

The V and J genes are TRBV9 and TRBJ2-3; 7 bases line up with TRBD2. The CDR3 is made up of 17 amino acids. CDR1 and CDR2 (germline): SGDLS, YYNGEE. V shed 0 bases, J shed 1 base, and the junction held 8 bases outside the gene matches. CDR3 sequence: CASSVVWASGCTDTQYF. Here the CDR3 DNA reads TGTGCCAGCAGCGTAGTCTGGGCTAGCGGTTGCACAGATACGCAGTATTTT. The full variable domain, with the rest looked up from reference TRBV9 and TRBJ2-3, is DSGVTQTPKHLITATGQRVTLRCSPRSGDLSVYWYQQSLDQGLQFLIQYYNGEERAKGNILERFSAQQFPDLHSELNLSSLELGDSALYFCASSVVWASGCTDTQYFGPGTRLTVL.

The rearrangement links TRBV7-8 to TRBJ2-2, with D maybe TRBD1 (5 bases). Germline V gene lookup returns CDR1 SGHVS and CDR2 FQNEAQ. Trimming pared 4 bases from V and 7 bases from J, leaving 13 bases between. CDR3 length: 14 residues. In DNA, the CDR3 is TGTGCCAGCAGCTCCTCAAGGGGTTACGGGGAGCTGTTTTTT. Its protein is CASSSSRGYGELFF.

The chain recombines TRBV15 with TRBJ2-6; tentative D call: TRBD2 (6 bases). The CDR3 consists of 16 residues. Per germline, CDR1 LNHNV and CDR2 YYDKDF (reference sequence). Trimming stripped 1 base from V and 0 bases from J, with 7 bases between. In DNA form, the CDR3 reads TGTGCCACCAGCAGAGGCGGGATCTCTGGGGCCAACGTCCTGACTTTC. Amino acids: CATSRGGISGANVLTF.

The rearrangement uses TRBV5-4 and TRBJ2-5; D not certain. The germline V gene encodes CDR1 SGHNT and CDR2 YYREEE (reference sequence). The CDR3 totals 14 residues. Trimming left V 3 bases short and J 1 base short, with 10 bases between. CDR3 protein: CASSSGVSQETQYF. For the CDR3, the DNA is TGTGCCAGCAGCTCTGGCGTCAGCCAAGAGACCCAGTACTTC. Based on the CDR3 plus reference TRBV5-4 and TRBJ2-5, the full variable domain is ETGVTQSPTHLIKTRGQQVTLRCSSQSGHNTVSWYQQALGQGPQFIFQYYREEENGRGNFPPRFSGLQFPNYSSELNVNALELDDSALYLCASSSGVSQETQYFGPGTRLLVL.

This sequence joins TRBV28 and TRBJ2-3; D uncertain. This CDR3 is 13 amino acids long. V shed 5 bases and J shed 1 base, with 7 bases lying between them. Germline loops: CDR1 MDHEN, CDR2 SYDVKM. The CDR3 DNA follows: TGTGCCAGCAGTGGGCTAGGCACAGATACGCAGTATTTT. Protein sequence: CASSGLGTDTQYF.

As regards this clone: Other DNA sequences in this sample translate to the same CDR3. The CDR3 here is CASSPLSRSSYNEQFF. In DNA form, the CDR3 reads TGTGCCAGCTCACCGCTTAGCCGGAGCTCCTACAATGAGCAGTTCTTC. The genes are TRBV18 and TRBJ2-1; D gene ambiguous. Germline V lookup: CDR1 KGHSH, CDR2 LQKENI. This CDR3 spans 16 amino acids. Trimming took off 3 bases at V and 0 bases at J, with 12 bases between the two ends.

The chain employs TRBV5-1 and TRBJ1-2; D remains unclear. The germline V and J ends were trimmed by 4 bases and 8 bases, with 18 bases remaining between them. The V gene's germline CDR1 is SGHRS and CDR2 YFSETQ. The CDR3 sequence is 14 residues long. CDR3 nucleotides: TGCGCCAGCAGCCGGGAGGGCGGCCTTGACGGCTACACCTTC. It translates to CASSREGGLDGYTF.

This chain links TRBV5-4 with TRBJ2-1, with 7 bases that match TRBD2. This CDR3 is built from 15 residues. Germline V lookup: CDR1 SGHNT, CDR2 YYREEE (reference sequence). V was pared by 0 bases and J by 7 bases, with 7 bases of the junction left unmatched. The CDR3 loop reads CASSLDAGVGNEQFF. The CDR3 DNA is TGTGCCAGCAGCTTGGACGCGGGAGTAGGGAATGAGCAGTTCTTC. Looking up the rest from reference TRBV5-4 and TRBJ2-1 gives the full variable domain: ETGVTQSPTHLIKTRGQQVTLRCSSQSGHNTVSWYQQALGQGPQFIFQYYREEENGRGNFPPRFSGLQFPNYSSELNVNALELDDSALYLCASSLDAGVGNEQFFGPGTRLTVL.

This clone came up once. CDR3 sequence reads: CASSQDLADRDYGYTF. The DNA for the CDR3 is TGTGCCAGCAGCCAAGATCTCGCGGACAGGGACTATGGCTACACCTTC. The rearrangement uses TRBV4-2 and TRBJ1-2; 8 bases agree with TRBD1. CDR1 is LGHNA and CDR2 is YNFKEQ in the germline V gene. Trimming at V came to 0 bases and at J to 3 bases, leaving 6 bases not matched to a gene. The CDR3 covers 16 residues.

The chain recombines TRBV5-1 with TRBJ2-7; TRBD1 is a possible D gene (6 bases). The CDR3 is made up of 15 amino acids. V was shortened by 1 base and J by 0 bases, with 11 bases between the two germline ends. The germline V gene has CDR1 SGHRS and CDR2 YFSETQ. The CDR3 region is CASSLYAGDSYEQYF. The CDR3 nucleotides read TGCGCCAGCAGCTTGTATGCAGGGGACTCCTACGAGCAGTACTTC.

The chain combines TRBV7-9 with TRBJ2-7, with 11 nucleotides matching TRBD2. This CDR3 contains 17 residues. The junction had 9 bases not matched to a gene; V was cut back by 4 bases and J by 1 base. From germline, CDR1 is SEHNR and CDR2 FQNEAQ (reference sequence). In DNA form, the CDR3 reads TGTGCCAGCAGCTCAATCTCCGGGACTAGCGGATCCTACGAGCAGTACTTC. Translation gives CASSSISGTSGSYEQYF.

The gene calls are TRBV11-2 and TRBJ2-1, with 9 bases fitting TRBD1. CDR1 is SGHAT and CDR2 is FQNNGV in the germline V gene. The CDR3 is 16 residues long. V lost 5 bases to trimming and J lost 3 bases; unmatched junction nucleotides: 8. The CDR3, as DNA: TGTGCCAGCAGCCCCATCGACAGGGGGATCTACAATGAGCAGTTCTTC. Translating gives CASSPIDRGIYNEQFF.

The genes are TRBV5-5 and TRBJ2-3; 8 bases are a match to TRBD2. Unmatched junction bases numbered 9, after V lost 0 bases and J lost 0 bases. Germline assignment: CDR1 SGHKS and CDR2 YYEKEE (reference sequence). CDR3 length equals 18 residues. CDR3 in amino acids: CASSLVRRLAFSTDTQYF. In DNA form, the CDR3 reads TGTGCCAGCAGCTTGGTGCGGAGACTAGCGTTTAGCACAGATACGCAGTATTTT.

This chain joins TRBV6-1 and TRBJ1-2; D is uncertain. The V end was cut by 3 bases, the J end by 4 bases, with 6 bases between. CDR3 length equals 12 residues. CDR1 MNHNS and CDR2 SASEGT come from the germline V gene. The CDR3 sequence is CASSEWGYGYTF. CDR3 bases: TGTGCCAGCAGTGAGTGGGGCTATGGCTACACCTTC.

The gene calls are TRBV30 and TRBJ2-1; 12 nucleotides align to TRBD2. With 6 bases clipped from V and 4 bases from J, the junction kept 4 bases outside the gene matches. The germline gives CDR1 GTSNPN, CDR2 SVGIG (reference sequence). The CDR3 length is 14 residues. CDR3 in DNA: TGTGCCTGTAGACTAGCGGGAGATTACAATGAGCAGTTCTTC. Translated, it gives CACRLAGDYNEQFF.

With regard to this clone: Other DNA variants within this sample encode the same CDR3. The rearrangement links TRBV27 to TRBJ1-3; possible D gene TRBD1, 5 bases. This CDR3 region has 14 residues. Trimming cost V 5 bases and J 1 base, with 9 bases left between them. The V gene's germline CDR1 is MNHEY and CDR2 SMNVEV (reference sequence). The CDR3 here is CASSLGGSGNTIYF. In nucleotides, the CDR3 is TGTGCCAGCAGTCTGGGGGGGTCTGGAAACACCATATATTTT.

The chain recombines TRBV7-2 with TRBJ1-3; D not resolved. The CDR3 contains 17 residues. In germline, CDR1 is SGHTA, CDR2 FQGNSA. The V gene lost 2 bases and the J gene lost 1 base, with 15 bases spanning the gap. For the CDR3, the DNA is TGTGCCAGCAGCTTATTTCACGGAGGCATATCTGGAAACACCATATATTTT. Its protein is CASSLFHGGISGNTIYF.

The rearrangement uses TRBV10-3 and TRBJ1-2, with a tentative D call TRBD1 (5 bases). Germline V gene data show CDR1 as ENHRY and CDR2 as SYGVKD. This CDR3 is 13 amino acids long. The ends were cut back, 5 bases at V and 6 bases at J, with 13 bases in the middle. CDR3 sequence (DNA): TGTGCCATCAGTTCCCAGGGCGGGGATGGCTACACCTTC. Translating gives CAISSQGGDGYTF.

V usage is TRBV11-3 and J usage is TRBJ2-1, with 9 bases that match TRBD2. V trimming: 5 bases; J trimming: 1 base; junction bases outside the gene matches: 18. The CDR3 extends over 20 amino acids. Germline-derived CDR1 and CDR2 are SGHNT and YENEEA. CDR3 DNA sequence: TGTGCCAGCAGCATGGGATTCCCGGGGCGGGAGGGGGTTTCCTACAATGAGCAGTTCTTC. This encodes CASSMGFPGREGVSYNEQFF.

This chain connects TRBV7-8 to TRBJ2-5; 7 nucleotides align to TRBD2. This CDR3 contains 16 residues. V shed 2 bases, J shed 0 bases, and the junction held 6 bases outside the gene matches. CDR1 SGHVS and CDR2 FQNEAQ come from the germline V gene. The CDR3 spells CASSLLGGTNQETQYF. CDR3 DNA sequence: TGTGCCAGCAGCTTATTAGGTGGGACTAACCAAGAGACCCAGTACTTC.